Following are 5 T cell receptor beta chains from one sample sequenced in a study of CXCR3-negative and CXCR3-positive naive CD8 T cells. Preparation of TRB cDNA libraries relied on 5' RACE carrying UMI labels. After re-calling the 5' RACE reads, TCRdb lists one entry per CDR3 protein, DNA absent. The listing contains tens of thousands of distinct CDR3 sequences. Sequencing used naive CXCR3- CD8+ T cells from blood. Sample subset: CD45RO-CCR7+CD27+CD95- naive CD8+ T cells lacking CXCR3 (TNR3-). The receptors derive from a human donor in good health. Some clones in this sample may be carry-over from other donors' samples.

The V and J genes are TRBV5-1 and TRBJ2-2; the TCRdb D gene call, TRBD1, has no DNA to confirm it. The CDR3 contains 14 residues. Germline V gene lookup returns CDR1 SGHRS and CDR2 YFSETQ. The CDR3 here is CASSLIQGNGELFF.

This chain's CDR3 is CASGLGTTELFF. The chain uses TRBV6-5 and TRBJ1-4. The CDR3 is 12 residues long. CDR1 MNHEY and CDR2 SVGAGI come from the germline V gene.

CDR3 amino acids: CASSLTGLAGLWANVLTF. V gene TRBV3-1 combines with J gene TRBJ2-6; no DNA is available, so the TRBD2 call from TCRdb remains unchecked. Germline V gene sequence: CDR1 LGHDT, CDR2 YNNKEL (reference sequence). The CDR3 consists of 18 residues.

This rearrangement joins TRBV7-9 to TRBJ2-3; TCRdb picks TRBD2, but there is no DNA to check that call. The CDR3 has 14 residues. Germline V lookup: CDR1 SEHNR, CDR2 FQNEAQ (reference sequence). CDR3: CASSWDSPGSTQYF.

J is TRBJ2-7 and V is TRBV6-2 or TRBV6-3. CDR1 is MNHEY and CDR2 is SVGEGT in the germline V gene. The CDR3 has 13 residues. CDR3 sequence reads: CASSYKWNYEQYF.